This T cell receptor (beta chain) was sequenced for a study of brain T cells in children with intractable seizures. As for time point: blood from clinic visit 5 months post-surgery; TSC patient then seizure free. Repertoires were generated with immunoSEQ multiplex PCR, while TCRdb's copy carries only in-frame clones and drops some. The data hold around 340,000 clones, with more than 85% observed a single time. This CDR3 spans 14 amino acids. CDR1 and CDR2 from the germline V gene are SGHRS and YFSETQ. Between the trimmed V and J ends, which lost 0 bases and 3 bases, there was a span of 7 bases. The TCR comes from a boy younger than two with tuberous sclerosis and intractable seizures. The gene calls are TRBV5-1 and TRBJ2-1; D could derive from TRBD1 or TRBD2 (5 bases each). The input for sequencing was peripheral blood, taken about 5 months after surgery. The CDR3 is CASSLGDLYNEQFF. The CDR3 DNA sequence: TGCGCCAGCAGCTTGGGGGACCTCTACAATGAGCAGTTCTTC.